Given below is one T cell receptor beta chain in context. What it recognizes is unknown. The entry originates in a study of cytomegalovirus exposure and HLA in healthy donors. 60 Vbeta and 13 Jbeta primers were used in PCR. Generated by immunoSEQ multiplex PCR, the TCRdb table keeps only in-frame clones and is missing some. The sample holds about 190,000 clones, 85% to 90% seen once. The study's findings and limits: An Asian-associated ancestry cluster reportedly showed fewer N-insertions than the roughly 670-donor mean in a later analysis. Later on, analysis showed that most CMV-associated TCR beta chains appeared to be HLA-restricted. It was reported that TCR beta sequences correctly inferred the HLA-A and HLA-B alleles for most subjects.

There are 16 residues in the CDR3. The V segment lost 0 bases and the J segment 2 bases; nucleotides outside the gene matches: 6. The germline V gene encodes CDR1 MRHNA and CDR2 SNTAGT. Sequencing was carried out using PBMCs. The rearrangement uses TRBV6-4 and TRBJ1-2; TRBD1 aligns across 7 bases. The receptor was isolated from a man younger than 45 in good health and CMV-seronegative. CDR3 nucleotides: TGTGCCAGCAGTGACTCATTCGGGACAGTCAACTATGGCTACACCTTC. Amino acids: CASSDSFGTVNYGYTF.